This T cell receptor beta chain originates from a study of cytomegalovirus exposure and HLA in healthy donors. General observations from the study: In a later analysis, TCR beta V- and J-gene trimming showed a link to a missense DCLRE1C variant.

In the PCR, 60 Vbeta and 13 Jbeta primers were used. Only in-frame clones appear in the TCRdb table, and some are missing; sequencing was by immunoSEQ multiplex PCR. The data hold 84,000 or so clones, with less than 65% observed a single time. Donors had nominal health at sampling but likely had unrecorded immune exposures. Remarks on this clone: Its antigen remains unknown.

Germline V lookup: CDR1 MNHEY, CDR2 SMNVEV (reference sequence). The trim removed 6 bases at V and 2 bases at J, leaving 2 bases unmatched. The CDR3 sequence is 13 residues long. This chain links TRBV27 with TRBJ2-7; 9 nucleotides line up with TRBD1. Source material: PBMCs. This receptor was identified in a woman in her twenties or thirties in good health and CMV-seropositive. The DNA for the CDR3 is TGTGCCAGCAGGAGGACAGGGGCCTACGAGCAGTACTTC. It encodes CASRRTGAYEQYF.